This TCR beta chain was recorded in a study of a mutant IDH1 vaccine in newly diagnosed glioma. Overall study context: The start of vaccination came 4-6 weeks after radiotherapy alone, or with temozolomide cycles. Participants attended visit V12, the safety follow-up, at week 35, and then attended visit V13 at week 47. Regarding the study as a whole: Vaccine-induced immune responses occurred in 80% to 95% of patients.

CDR1 SGHDT and CDR2 YYEEEE come from the germline V gene. The V and J ends lost 1 base and 3 bases, in that order; junction bases with no gene match: 8. The CDR3 extends over 17 amino acids. The data were produced by immunoSEQ multiplex PCR, yet TCRdb's version contains in-frame clones alone and is incomplete. The sample has 40,000 to 45,000 clones, approximately 80% seen once. With regard to this clone: Its antigen is unidentified.

Stated time point: week 35, safety follow-up. In every dose of vaccine, 300 ug of mutant IDH1 20-mer peptide was given alongside topical imiquimod. Vaccination of patients was performed eight times, in weeks 1, 3, 5, 7, 11, 15, 19 and 23. Sequencing used PBMCs, obtained from a glioma patient whose treatment included an IDH1 peptide vaccine. The source of this sequence is a woman in her forties or fifties with glioma. This rearrangement joins TRBV5-6 to TRBJ1-3; the match to TRBD1 covers 9 bases. The CDR3: CASSLSGQGLSGNTIYF. Here the CDR3 DNA reads TGTGCCAGCAGCTTGTCAGGACAGGGGTTAAGTGGAAACACCATATATTTT.